This is a list of T cell receptor beta chains from one sample in a study of human T cells and chemical hapten exposure. MiXCR, applied by TCRdb to the RACE reads, yields one record per CDR3 protein. Of roughly 380,000 distinct CDR3 sequences listed, about 6% were seen once; the top ten hold roughly 5.4%. Sequenced material: whole blood, taken in connection with sensitization to the hapten diphenylcyclopropenone (DPC). The receptors were sampled from a woman between 18 and 29 years old with alopecia areata. Some clones in this sample may be carry-over from other donors' samples. CDR3s include the opening cysteine and the closing phenylalanine or tryptophan. Fields, in order: CDR3 length, D gene, V gene, clone size, J gene, CDR3 protein, CDR3 DNA. D genes are given only for firm matches. Rows give clone size only sometimes, using once, few, many, or a class for an expanded clone.

16,-,TRBV7-3,-,TRBJ1-6,CASSLLRGNHNSPLHF,TGTGCCAGCAGCTTACTGCGGGGAAACCATAATTCACCCCTCCACTTT
16,TRBD1,TRBV7-6,many,TRBJ2-7,CASSLGGGTGGFEQYF,TGTGCCAGCAGCTTAGGAGGCGGGACAGGGGGTTTTGAGCAGTACTTC
16,-,TRBV2,few,TRBJ1-2,CASSEGAAIANYGYTF,TGTGCCAGCAGTGAAGGGGCAGCCATAGCTAACTATGGCTACACCTTC
13,TRBD1,TRBV12-5,few,TRBJ1-2,CASGLGQGYGYTF,TGTGCTAGTGGTTTGGGACAGGGCTATGGCTACACCTTC
14,-,TRBV7-9,many,TRBJ2-3,CASSLILTTDTQYF,TGTGCCAGCAGCTTAATACTAACCACAGATACGCAGTATTTT
15,-,TRBV20-1,few,TRBJ2-7,CSARGDREAVYEQYF,TGCAGTGCTAGAGGTGACAGGGAGGCTGTCTACGAGCAGTACTTC
14,TRBD1,TRBV6-5,-,TRBJ1-1,CASRLRQGATEAFF,TGTGCCAGCAGACTTCGACAGGGGGCCACTGAAGCTTTCTTT
14,TRBD1,TRBV7-9,few,TRBJ2-3,CASSRQGFTDTQYF,TGTGCCAGCAGCCGACAGGGGTTCACAGATACGCAGTATTTT
13,-,TRBV12-3/TRBV12-4,many,TRBJ2-7,CASSFGRDYEQYF,TGTGCCAGCAGTTTCGGCAGAGACTACGAGCAGTACTTC
17,TRBD2,TRBV12-3/TRBV12-4,many,TRBJ2-3,CASSPRTSGGSTDTQYF,TGTGCCAGCAGTCCCCGGACTAGCGGGGGGAGCACAGATACGCAGTATTTT
13,-,TRBV6-1,many,TRBJ1-5,CASSEFGAGPQHF,TGTGCCAGCAGTGAATTTGGGGCAGGGCCCCAGCATTTT
15,TRBD1,TRBV4-1,many,TRBJ2-7,CASSQGGTGGYEQYF,TGCGCCAGCAGCCAAGGCGGGACAGGGGGCTACGAGCAGTACTTC
14,-,TRBV20-1,many,TRBJ1-1,CSAREQRMNTEAFF,TGCAGTGCTAGGGAGCAGCGGATGAACACTGAAGCTTTCTTT
17,-,TRBV5-5,few,TRBJ1-2,CASSLKQPGQALYGYTF,TGTGCCAGCAGCTTGAAACAACCGGGACAAGCCCTTTATGGCTACACCTTC
13,-,TRBV10-3,many,TRBJ2-7,CAISEADLYEQYF,TGTGCCATCAGTGAGGCAGACCTCTACGAGCAGTACTTC
15,-,TRBV6-5,many,TRBJ1-1,CASSYSARHDTEAFF,TGTGCCAGCAGTTACAGCGCAAGACACGACACTGAAGCTTTCTTT
18,-,TRBV12-3/TRBV12-4,many,TRBJ2-1,CASSLAWSGGVKYNEQFF,TGTGCCAGCAGTTTAGCTTGGTCAGGGGGGGTGAAATACAATGAGCAGTTCTTC
17,-,TRBV18,few,TRBJ2-5,CASSLSAQGSGQETQYF,TGTGCCAGCTCGCTCTCCGCGCAGGGGTCGGGCCAAGAGACCCAGTACTTC
13,TRBD2,TRBV4-3,many,TRBJ2-1,CASSRLVAGRQFF,TGCGCCAGCAGCCGCCTTGTAGCGGGGCGGCAGTTCTTC
16,-,TRBV10-3,-,TRBJ2-1,CAISEIGRGPYNEQFF,TGTGCCATCAGTGAAATCGGGCGGGGGCCATACAATGAGCAGTTCTTC
13,TRBD1,TRBV9,many,TRBJ2-1,CASCRDRGNEQFF,TGTGCCAGCTGCCGGGACAGGGGAAATGAGCAGTTCTTC
12,-,TRBV7-9,many,TRBJ1-2,CASSLGMNGYTF,TGTGCCAGCAGCTTAGGCATGAATGGCTACACCTTC
15,TRBD1,TRBV12-5,-,TRBJ2-3,CASGPGTGGLDTQYF,TGTGCTAGTGGTCCCGGGACAGGGGGCTTAGATACGCAGTATTTT
14,-,TRBV7-9,few,TRBJ1-2,CASSSDSEPAGYTF,TGTGCCAGCAGCTCCGACTCTGAGCCGGCTGGCTACACCTTC
13,-,TRBV5-1,-,TRBJ1-1,CASSLADYTEAFF,TGCGCCAGCAGCTTGGCCGACTACACTGAAGCTTTCTTT
13,-,TRBV7-8,many,TRBJ1-5,CASSSGREKPQHF,TGTGCCAGCAGCTCCGGACGGGAAAAGCCCCAGCATTTT
16,TRBD1,TRBV6-1,many,TRBJ1-2,CASSEQPGQGAGGYTF,TGTGCCAGCAGTGAGCAACCGGGACAGGGGGCAGGAGGCTACACCTTC
16,TRBD1,TRBV24-1,few,TRBJ2-3,CATSDQGQGHEDTQYF,TGTGCCACCAGTGATCAAGGACAGGGACATGAGGATACGCAGTATTTT